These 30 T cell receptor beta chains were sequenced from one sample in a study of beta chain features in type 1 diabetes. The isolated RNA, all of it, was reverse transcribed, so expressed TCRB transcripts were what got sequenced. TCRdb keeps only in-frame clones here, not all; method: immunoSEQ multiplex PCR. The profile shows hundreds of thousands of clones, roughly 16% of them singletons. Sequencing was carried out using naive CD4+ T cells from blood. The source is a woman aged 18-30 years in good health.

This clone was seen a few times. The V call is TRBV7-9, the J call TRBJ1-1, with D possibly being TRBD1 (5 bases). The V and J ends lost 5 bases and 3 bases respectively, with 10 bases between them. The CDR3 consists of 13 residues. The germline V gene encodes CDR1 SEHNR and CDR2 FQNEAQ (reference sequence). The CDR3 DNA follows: TGTGCCAGCAGCCTGGACATCTACACTGAAGCTTTCTTT. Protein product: CASSLDIYTEAFF.

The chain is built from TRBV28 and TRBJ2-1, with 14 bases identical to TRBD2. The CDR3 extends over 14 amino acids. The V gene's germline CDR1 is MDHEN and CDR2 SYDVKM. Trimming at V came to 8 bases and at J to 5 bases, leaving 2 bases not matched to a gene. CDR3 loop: CASQGLAGDNEQFF. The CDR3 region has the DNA TGTGCCAGCCAGGGACTAGCGGGGGACAATGAGCAGTTCTTC.

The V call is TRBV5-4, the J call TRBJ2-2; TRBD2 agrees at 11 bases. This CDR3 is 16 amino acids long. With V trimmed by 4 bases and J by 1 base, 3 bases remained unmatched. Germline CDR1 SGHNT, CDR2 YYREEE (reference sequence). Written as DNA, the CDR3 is TGTGCCAGCAGCAAGACTAGCGGGAAGAACACCGGGGAGCTGTTTTTT. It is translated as CASSKTSGKNTGELFF.

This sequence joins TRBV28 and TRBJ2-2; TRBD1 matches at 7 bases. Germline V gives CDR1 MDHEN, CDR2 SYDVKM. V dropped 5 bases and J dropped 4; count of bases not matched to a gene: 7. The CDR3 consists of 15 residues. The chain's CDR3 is CASSRRQGSTGELFF. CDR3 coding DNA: TGTGCCAGCAGTCGAAGACAGGGAAGCACCGGGGAGCTGTTTTTT.

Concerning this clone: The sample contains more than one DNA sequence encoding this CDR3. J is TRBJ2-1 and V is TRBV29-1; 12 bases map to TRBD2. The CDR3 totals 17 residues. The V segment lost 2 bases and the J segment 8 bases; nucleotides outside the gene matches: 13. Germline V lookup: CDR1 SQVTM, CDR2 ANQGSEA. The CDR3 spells CSVEFRATSGSFYEQFF. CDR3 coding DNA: TGCAGCGTTGAATTTCGTGCGACTAGCGGGAGTTTCTATGAGCAGTTCTTC.

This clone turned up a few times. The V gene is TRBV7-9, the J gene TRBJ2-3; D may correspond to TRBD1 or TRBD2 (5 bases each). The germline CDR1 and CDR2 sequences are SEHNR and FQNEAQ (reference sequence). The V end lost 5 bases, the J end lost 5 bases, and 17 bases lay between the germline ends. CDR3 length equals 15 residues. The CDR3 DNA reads TGTGCCAGCAGCCTGGGGACCCTCCGGGGAGATACGCAGTATTTT. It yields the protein CASSLGTLRGDTQYF.

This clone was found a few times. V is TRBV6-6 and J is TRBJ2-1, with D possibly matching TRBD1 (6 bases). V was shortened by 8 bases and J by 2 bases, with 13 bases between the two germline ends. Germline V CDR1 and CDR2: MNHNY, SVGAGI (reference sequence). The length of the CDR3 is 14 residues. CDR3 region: CASQKQGTYNEQFF. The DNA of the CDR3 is TGTGCCAGCCAGAAACAGGGAACCTACAATGAGCAGTTCTTC.

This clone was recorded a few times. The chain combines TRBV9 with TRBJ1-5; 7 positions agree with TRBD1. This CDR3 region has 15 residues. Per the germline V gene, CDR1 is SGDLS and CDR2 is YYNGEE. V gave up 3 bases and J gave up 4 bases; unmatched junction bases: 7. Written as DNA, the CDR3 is TGTGCCAGCAGCGCAGACGGGACAGAGAATCAGCCCCAGCATTTT. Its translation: CASSADGTENQPQHF.

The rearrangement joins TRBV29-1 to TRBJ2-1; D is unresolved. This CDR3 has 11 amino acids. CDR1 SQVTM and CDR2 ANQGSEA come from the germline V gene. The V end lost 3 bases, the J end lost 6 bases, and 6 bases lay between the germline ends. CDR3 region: CSVDRFNEQFF. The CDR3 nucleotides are TGCAGCGTTGACCGCTTCAATGAGCAGTTCTTC.

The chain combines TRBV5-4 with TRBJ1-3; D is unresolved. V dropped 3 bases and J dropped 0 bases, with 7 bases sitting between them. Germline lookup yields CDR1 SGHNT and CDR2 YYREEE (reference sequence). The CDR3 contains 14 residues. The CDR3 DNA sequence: TGTGCCAGCAGCTACAACCCCTCTGGAAACACCATATATTTT. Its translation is CASSYNPSGNTIYF. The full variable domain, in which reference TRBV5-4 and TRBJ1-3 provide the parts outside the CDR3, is ETGVTQSPTHLIKTRGQQVTLRCSSQSGHNTVSWYQQALGQGPQFIFQYYREEENGRGNFPPRFSGLQFPNYSSELNVNALELDDSALYLCASSYNPSGNTIYFGEGSWLTVV.

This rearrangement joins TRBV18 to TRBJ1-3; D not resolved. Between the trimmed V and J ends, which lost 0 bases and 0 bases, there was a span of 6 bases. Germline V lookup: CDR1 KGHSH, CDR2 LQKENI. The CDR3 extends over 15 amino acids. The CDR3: CASSPPAVSGNTIYF. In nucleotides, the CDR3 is TGTGCCAGCTCACCACCGGCAGTCTCTGGAAACACCATATATTTT. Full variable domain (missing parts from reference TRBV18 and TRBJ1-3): NAGVMQNPRHLVRRRGQEARLRCSPMKGHSHVYWYRQLPEEGLKFMVYLQKENIIDESGMPKERFSAEFPKEGPSILRIQQVVRGDSAAYFCASSPPAVSGNTIYFGEGSWLTVV.

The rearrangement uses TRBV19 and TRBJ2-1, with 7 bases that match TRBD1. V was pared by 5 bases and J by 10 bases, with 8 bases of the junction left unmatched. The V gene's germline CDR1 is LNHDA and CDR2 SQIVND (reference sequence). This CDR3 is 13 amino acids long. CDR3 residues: CASSSAMTGEQFF. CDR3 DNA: TGTGCCAGTAGTTCCGCCATGACAGGGGAGCAGTTCTTC.

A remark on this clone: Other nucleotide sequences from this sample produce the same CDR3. The CDR3 is CASSPGANTEAFF. Written as DNA, the CDR3 is TGTGCCAGCTCACCGGGCGCGAACACTGAAGCTTTCTTT. J is TRBJ1-1 and V is TRBV18; D call uncertain. The CDR3 extends over 13 amino acids. Trimming removed 3 bases at V and 1 base at J, with 6 bases between. Germline V gene data show CDR1 as KGHSH and CDR2 as LQKENI.

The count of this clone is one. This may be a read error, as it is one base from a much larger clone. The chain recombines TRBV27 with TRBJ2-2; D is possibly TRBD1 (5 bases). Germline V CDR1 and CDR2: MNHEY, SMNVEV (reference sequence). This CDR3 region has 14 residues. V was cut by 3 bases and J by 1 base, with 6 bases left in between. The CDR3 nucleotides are TGTGCCAGCAGTTTCCAGGGGAACACCGGGGAGCTGTTTTTT. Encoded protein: CASSFQGNTGELFF.

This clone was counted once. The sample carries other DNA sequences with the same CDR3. The CDR3: CASSLGLAGGPAYEQYF. CDR3 nucleotides: TGTGCCAGCAGCTTGGGCCTAGCGGGAGGGCCGGCCTACGAGCAGTACTTC. The J gene is TRBJ2-7, the V gene TRBV5-4; the match to TRBD2 covers 12 bases. The CDR3 has 17 residues. Germline V gene sequence: CDR1 SGHNT, CDR2 YYREEE (reference sequence). V shed 0 bases and J 2 bases; nucleotides not matched to a gene: 6.

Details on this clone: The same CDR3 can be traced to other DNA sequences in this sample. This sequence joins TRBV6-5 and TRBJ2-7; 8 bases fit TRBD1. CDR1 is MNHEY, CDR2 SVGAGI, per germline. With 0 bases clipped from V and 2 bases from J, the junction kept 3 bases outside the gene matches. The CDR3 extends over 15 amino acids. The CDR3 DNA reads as TGTGCCAGCAGTTACTCTCTGACAGGGGCCTACGAGCAGTACTTC. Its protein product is CASSYSLTGAYEQYF.

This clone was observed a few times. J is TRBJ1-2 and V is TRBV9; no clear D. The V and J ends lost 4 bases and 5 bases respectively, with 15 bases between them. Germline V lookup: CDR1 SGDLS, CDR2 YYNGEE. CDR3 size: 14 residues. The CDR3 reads CASSSGSYPYGYTF. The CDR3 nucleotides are TGTGCCAGCAGCTCCGGGTCTTACCCTTATGGCTACACCTTC.

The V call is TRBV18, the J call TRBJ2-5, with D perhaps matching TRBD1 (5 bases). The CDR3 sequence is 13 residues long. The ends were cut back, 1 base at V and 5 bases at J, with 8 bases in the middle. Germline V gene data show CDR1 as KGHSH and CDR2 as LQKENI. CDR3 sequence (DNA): TGTGCCAGCTCACCACGGGCAGGGGAGACCCAGTACTTC. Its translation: CASSPRAGETQYF.

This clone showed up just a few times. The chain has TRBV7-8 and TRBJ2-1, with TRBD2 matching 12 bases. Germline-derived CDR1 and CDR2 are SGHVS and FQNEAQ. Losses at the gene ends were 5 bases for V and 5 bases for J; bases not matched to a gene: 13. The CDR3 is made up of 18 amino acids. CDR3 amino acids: CASSRTSGINVPNNEQFF. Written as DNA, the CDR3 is TGTGCCAGCAGCCGGACTAGCGGGATCAACGTACCTAACAATGAGCAGTTCTTC.

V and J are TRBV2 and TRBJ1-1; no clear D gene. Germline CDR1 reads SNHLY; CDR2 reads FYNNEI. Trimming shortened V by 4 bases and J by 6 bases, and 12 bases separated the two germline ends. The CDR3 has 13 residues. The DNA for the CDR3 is TGTGCCAGCAGTGTGGAGGTACGTGCTGAAGCTTTCTTT. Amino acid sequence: CASSVEVRAEAFF.

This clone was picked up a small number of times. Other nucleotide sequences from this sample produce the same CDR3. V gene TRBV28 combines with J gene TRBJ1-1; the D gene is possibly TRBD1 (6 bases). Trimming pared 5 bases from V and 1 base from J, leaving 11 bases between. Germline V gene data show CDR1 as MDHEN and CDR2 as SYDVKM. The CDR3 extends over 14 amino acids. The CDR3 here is CASSLIQGNTEAFF. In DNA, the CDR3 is TGTGCCAGCAGTCTGATACAGGGGAACACTGAAGCTTTCTTT.

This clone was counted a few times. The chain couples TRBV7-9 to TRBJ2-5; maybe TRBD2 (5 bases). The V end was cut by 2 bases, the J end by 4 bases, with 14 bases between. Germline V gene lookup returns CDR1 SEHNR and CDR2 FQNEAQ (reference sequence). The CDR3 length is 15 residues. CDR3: CASSLLLVGRETQYF. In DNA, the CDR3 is TGTGCCAGCAGCTTACTTCTTGTGGGGAGAGAGACCCAGTACTTC.

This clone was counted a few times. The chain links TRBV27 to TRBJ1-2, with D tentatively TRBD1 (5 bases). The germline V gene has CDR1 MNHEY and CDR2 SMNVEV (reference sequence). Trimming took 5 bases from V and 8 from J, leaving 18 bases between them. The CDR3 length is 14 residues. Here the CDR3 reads CASSQGLGTIGYTF. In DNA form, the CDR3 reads TGTGCCAGCAGTCAAGGACTTGGGACGATCGGCTACACCTTC.

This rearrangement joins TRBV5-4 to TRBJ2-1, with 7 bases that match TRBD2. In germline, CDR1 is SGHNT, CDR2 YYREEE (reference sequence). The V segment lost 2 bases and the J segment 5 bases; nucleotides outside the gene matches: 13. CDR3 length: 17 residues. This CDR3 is CASSFAPGLTRNNEQFF. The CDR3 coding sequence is TGTGCCAGCAGCTTTGCACCGGGACTAACCCGGAACAATGAGCAGTTCTTC.

CDR3: CASTSQGALSQPQHF. Written as DNA, the CDR3 is TGTGCCAGCACCAGCCAGGGGGCGCTTAGCCAGCCCCAGCATTTT. This chain connects TRBV7-2 to TRBJ1-5; TRBD1 matches 8 bases. CDR3 length: 15 amino acids. The germline V gene encodes CDR1 SGHTA and CDR2 FQGNSA. Unmatched junction bases numbered 12, after V lost 7 bases and J lost 7 bases.

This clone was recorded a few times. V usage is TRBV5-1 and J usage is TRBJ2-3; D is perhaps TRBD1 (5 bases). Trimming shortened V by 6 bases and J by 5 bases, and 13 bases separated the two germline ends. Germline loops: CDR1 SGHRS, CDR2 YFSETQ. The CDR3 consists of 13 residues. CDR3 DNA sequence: TGCGCCAGCAAAGTTCAGGGCGGAGATACGCAGTATTTT. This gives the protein CASKVQGGDTQYF.

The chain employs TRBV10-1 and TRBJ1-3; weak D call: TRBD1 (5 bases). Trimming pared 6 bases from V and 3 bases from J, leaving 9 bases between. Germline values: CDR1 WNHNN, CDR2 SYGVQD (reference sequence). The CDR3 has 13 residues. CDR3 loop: CASSRGYGNTIYF. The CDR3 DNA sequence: TGCGCCAGCAGCCGGGGGTATGGAAACACCATATATTTT.

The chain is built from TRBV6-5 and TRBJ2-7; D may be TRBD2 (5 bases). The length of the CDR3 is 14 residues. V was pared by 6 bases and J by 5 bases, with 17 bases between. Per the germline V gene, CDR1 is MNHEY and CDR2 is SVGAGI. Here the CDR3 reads CASSTRALPDEQYF. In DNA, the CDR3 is TGTGCCAGCAGCACGAGGGCCCTCCCGGACGAGCAGTACTTC.

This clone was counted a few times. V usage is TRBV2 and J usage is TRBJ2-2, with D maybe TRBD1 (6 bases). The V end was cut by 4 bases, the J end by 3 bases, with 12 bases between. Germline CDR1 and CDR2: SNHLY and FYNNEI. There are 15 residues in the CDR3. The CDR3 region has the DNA TGTGCCAGCAGTGGTGGACAGAGATACACCGGGGAGCTGTTTTTT. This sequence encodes CASSGGQRYTGELFF.

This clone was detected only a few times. Written as DNA, the CDR3 is TGCAGCGCCCTGCGGCGTGGCGGGAGTAGGTACAATGAGCAGTTCTTC. Its protein product is CSALRRGGSRYNEQFF. The chain carries TRBV29-1 and TRBJ2-1; 7 bases agree with TRBD2. The CDR3 has 16 amino acids. Trimming took 7 bases from V and 4 from J; bases not matched to a gene: 16. Germline-derived CDR1 and CDR2 are SQVTM and ANQGSEA.